The next 24 T cell receptor beta chains were all read from a single sample in a study of long-term antiretroviral therapy in people with HIV. Sequencing relied on immunoSEQ assay v3.0, run at survey level. TCRdb's copy holds only in-frame clones and misses some; the assay was immunoSEQ multiplex PCR. The table lists tens of thousands of clones, 80% to 95% of them singletons. Here the sequenced sample was unsorted PBMCs, taken 7.6 years after starting antiretroviral therapy. The receptors stem from a woman between 35 and 50 years old with HIV.

The chain links TRBV19 to TRBJ1-5; TRBD1 agrees at 9 bases. This CDR3 is 15 amino acids long. Losses at the gene ends were 4 bases for V and 2 bases for J; bases not matched to a gene: 3. CDR1 LNHDA and CDR2 SQIVND come from the germline V gene (reference sequence). This chain's CDR3 is CASSSTGGGNQPQHF. The CDR3 DNA reads TGTGCCAGTAGTAGCACAGGGGGCGGCAATCAGCCCCAGCATTTT.

CDR3 nucleotides: TGTGCCAGCAGCGTAGAGAGTTGGCTTGAGCAGTTCTTC. Translating gives CASSVESWLEQFF. This chain links TRBV9 with TRBJ2-1; D call uncertain. This CDR3 has 13 amino acids. V was pared by 0 bases and J by 9 bases, with 10 bases between. CDR1 and CDR2 from the germline V gene are SGDLS and YYNGEE.

This chain links TRBV7-2 with TRBJ2-2, with D possibly matching TRBD2 (6 bases). The CDR3 is made up of 16 amino acids. V gave up 2 bases and J gave up 0 bases, with 10 bases separating them. Per germline, CDR1 SGHTA and CDR2 FQGNSA. CDR3 DNA: TGTGCCAGCAGCTTAATCGGGGGACCGAACACCGGGGAGCTGTTTTTT. This gives the protein CASSLIGGPNTGELFF.

V and J are TRBV19 and TRBJ2-5; D possibly corresponds to TRBD1 (6 bases). The CDR3 spans 16 residues. Germline assignment: CDR1 LNHDA and CDR2 SQIVND (reference sequence). V was shortened by 7 bases and J by 0 bases, with 18 bases between the two germline ends. The DNA for the CDR3 is TGTGCCAGTACCCCGAACACCGGGACATACCAAGAGACCCAGTACTTC. Translation gives CASTPNTGTYQETQYF.

The CDR3 nucleotides are TGTGCCAGCAGTGAAACTGGCGCAGGGGCCGTGCGGGGCTACACCTTC. Protein product: CASSETGAGAVRGYTF. The chain joins TRBV2 to TRBJ1-2; D perhaps matches TRBD1 (6 bases). V lost 2 bases and J 8 bases, leaving 21 bases between the germline ends. This CDR3 has 16 amino acids. Germline V gives CDR1 SNHLY, CDR2 FYNNEI.

This chain links TRBV6-5 with TRBJ2-7; D may correspond to TRBD1 or TRBD2 (6 bases each). The CDR3 covers 12 residues. V gave up 6 bases and J gave up 6 bases, with 12 bases separating them. Germline loops: CDR1 MNHEY, CDR2 SVGAGI. The CDR3 protein is CASSTQGGEQYF. The DNA of the CDR3 is TGTGCCAGCAGCACACAGGGAGGCGAGCAGTACTTC.

The rearrangement links TRBV4-3 to TRBJ1-2; D may be TRBD1 (6 bases). From germline, CDR1 is LGHNA and CDR2 YSLEER. The CDR3 runs 21 residues. Trimming shortened V by 0 bases and J by 1 base, and 27 bases separated the two germline ends. Written as DNA, the CDR3 is TGCGCCAGCAGCCAAGATATTGGGGGGGCGAGGGCTCCTTGGAATAACTATGGCTACACCTTC. It translates to CASSQDIGGARAPWNNYGYTF.

A single count supports this clone. This chain links TRBV2 with TRBJ2-2, with 8 bases fitting TRBD1. CDR3 length: 14 amino acids. Germline CDR1 SNHLY, CDR2 FYNNEI. V shed 5 bases and J 6 bases; nucleotides not matched to a gene: 5. CDR3 region: CASSKDRGAGELFF. The CDR3 DNA is TGTGCCAGCAGTAAAGACAGGGGCGCCGGGGAGCTGTTTTTT.

The CDR3 loop reads CASSYRGGEKLFF. CDR3 nucleotide sequence: TGTGCCAGCAGTTACAGGGGCGGAGAAAAACTGTTTTTT. The chain couples TRBV6-5 to TRBJ1-4; tentatively, D is TRBD1 (5 bases). V was pared by 2 bases and J by 8 bases, with 9 bases between. The germline CDR1 and CDR2 sequences are MNHEY and SVGAGI. This CDR3 has 13 amino acids.

The rearrangement joins TRBV30 to TRBJ1-1, with no clear D. Looked up from germline, CDR1 is GTSNPN and CDR2 is SVGIG (reference sequence). The CDR3 has 13 residues. Trimming pared 2 bases from V and 2 bases from J, leaving 9 bases between. The CDR3 nucleotides read TGTGCCTGGAGTATGGACGTAAACACTGAAGCTTTCTTT. Its protein product is CAWSMDVNTEAFF.

V gene TRBV7-2 combines with J gene TRBJ2-3; 7 bases are shared with TRBD2. Germline assignment: CDR1 SGHTA and CDR2 FQGNSA. V lost 4 bases to trimming and J lost 3 bases; unmatched junction nucleotides: 4. This CDR3 has 14 amino acids. The CDR3 sequence: CASSSRDYTDTQYF. DNA of the CDR3: TGTGCCAGCAGCTCCCGGGACTATACAGATACGCAGTATTTT.

The chain carries TRBV11-3 and TRBJ2-1; 9 nucleotides align to TRBD2. J lost 8 bases, V lost 1 base, and 6 bases had no gene match. The CDR3 has 15 amino acids. CDR1 is SGHNT, CDR2 YENEEA, per germline. CDR3 nucleotide sequence: TGTGCCAGCAGCTTAGGCGGGGGGGCCGAGGATGAGCAGTTCTTC. Protein product: CASSLGGGAEDEQFF.

The gene calls are TRBV19 and TRBJ2-7; the D is unclear. The CDR3 spans 15 residues. V was shortened by 5 bases and J by 0 bases, with 14 bases between the two germline ends. The germline gives CDR1 LNHDA, CDR2 SQIVND (reference sequence). This CDR3 is CASSPTSASSYEQYF. The CDR3 DNA reads as TGTGCCAGTAGTCCGACCAGCGCGAGCTCCTACGAGCAGTACTTC.

The chain links TRBV11-3 to TRBJ1-4; D uncertain. Germline CDR1 reads SGHNT; CDR2 reads YENEEA. The V gene lost 5 bases and the J gene lost 4 bases, with 8 bases spanning the gap. CDR3 length: 13 residues. CDR3 in DNA: TGTGCCAGCAGCCGCGGGCGTAATGAAAAACTGTTTTTT. Protein sequence: CASSRGRNEKLFF. Full variable domain (outside the CDR3, taken from reference TRBV11-3 and TRBJ1-4): EAGVVQSPRYKIIEKKQPVAFWCNPISGHNTLYWYLQNLGQGPELLIRYENEEAVDDSQLPKDRFSAERLKGVDSTLKIQPAELGDSAVYLCASSRGRNEKLFFGSGTQLSVL.

The V gene is TRBV7-9, the J gene TRBJ1-6, with TRBD1 matching over 9 bases. The junction had 5 bases not matched to a gene; V was cut back by 5 bases and J by 3 bases. CDR3 length: 16 amino acids. Germline lookup yields CDR1 SEHNR and CDR2 FQNEAQ (reference sequence). The chain's CDR3 is CASSRDRDLYNSPLHF. Here the CDR3 DNA reads TGTGCCAGCAGCCGGGACAGGGACCTCTATAATTCACCCCTCCACTTT.

This clone was detected once. The gene calls are TRBV7-8 and TRBJ1-2, with 12 bases aligning to TRBD1. The V gene end was trimmed by 7 bases and the J gene end by 2 bases; junction bases not matched to a gene: 5. This CDR3 is built from 15 residues. The germline gives CDR1 SGHVS, CDR2 FQNEAQ. The CDR3 reads CASTTGQGANYGYTF. CDR3 DNA: TGTGCCAGCACCACGGGACAGGGGGCGAACTATGGCTACACCTTC.

The genes are TRBV7-2 and TRBJ2-7, with 7 nucleotides matching TRBD1. The CDR3 consists of 14 residues. Germline V CDR1 and CDR2: SGHTA, FQGNSA. V lost 5 bases and J lost 1; bases outside the gene matches: 5. The CDR3 loop is CASSRQGQSYEQYF. Written as DNA, the CDR3 is TGTGCCAGCAGCAGACAGGGCCAATCCTACGAGCAGTACTTC.

This chain uses TRBV5-4 with TRBJ1-2; D might be TRBD1 (6 bases). In germline, CDR1 is SGHNT, CDR2 YYREEE (reference sequence). The germline V and J ends were trimmed by 0 bases and 8 bases, with 11 bases remaining between them. The CDR3 runs 13 residues. CDR3 loop: CASSLVYQGGYTF. The CDR3 DNA is TGTGCCAGCAGCTTGGTGTATCAGGGGGGCTACACCTTC.

The V call is TRBV6-5, the J call TRBJ1-1; TRBD1 matches 7 bases. The CDR3 consists of 14 residues. Germline loops: CDR1 MNHEY, CDR2 SVGAGI. The V and J ends lost 4 bases and 7 bases, in that order; junction bases with no gene match: 9. The chain's CDR3 is CASSFFRGPGEAFF. DNA of the CDR3: TGTGCCAGCAGTTTTTTTAGGGGGCCGGGTGAAGCTTTCTTT.

This chain uses TRBV19 with TRBJ1-5, with a weak D call TRBD1 (5 bases). Trimming removed 4 bases from V and 5 bases from J, with 15 bases in between. The CDR3 is made up of 15 amino acids. CDR1 and CDR2 (germline): LNHDA, SQIVND (reference sequence). In DNA form, the CDR3 reads TGTGCCAGTAGTACACGACAGAGAAGGGATCAGCCCCAGCATTTT. Protein product: CASSTRQRRDQPQHF.

This rearrangement joins TRBV11-3 to TRBJ2-1; 7 bases map to TRBD2. Germline lookup yields CDR1 SGHNT and CDR2 YENEEA. The CDR3 sequence is 15 residues long. V shed 5 bases, J shed 0 bases, and the junction held 4 bases outside the gene matches. CDR3 region: CASSPKRGSYNEQFF. In DNA form, the CDR3 reads TGTGCCAGCAGCCCAAAGCGGGGCTCCTACAATGAGCAGTTCTTC.

The chain's CDR3 is CASSLAGSSYNEQFF. CDR3 DNA: TGTGCCAGTTCTCTAGCGGGGAGCTCCTACAATGAGCAGTTCTTC. V and J are TRBV19 and TRBJ2-1, with 9 positions matching TRBD2. The CDR3 extends over 15 amino acids. J was trimmed by 0 bases and V by 8 bases; bases with no gene match: 5. Germline assignment: CDR1 LNHDA and CDR2 SQIVND (reference sequence). Full variable domain (outside the CDR3, taken from reference TRBV19 and TRBJ2-1): DGGITQSPKYLFRKEGQNVTLSCEQNLNHDAMYWYRQDPGQGLRLIYYSQIVNDFQKGDIAEGYSVSREKKESFPLTVTSAQKNPTAFYLCASSLAGSSYNEQFFGPGTRLTVL.

The chain uses TRBV9 and TRBJ2-5; TRBD2 agrees at 7 bases. Germline-derived CDR1 and CDR2 are SGDLS and YYNGEE. Trimming removed 1 base from V and 2 bases from J; junction bases left unmatched: 5. There are 15 residues in the CDR3. For the CDR3, the DNA is TGTGCCAGCAGCGTAAAACCGGGAGGACAAGAGACCCAGTACTTC. This codes for CASSVKPGGQETQYF.

V and J are TRBV19 and TRBJ2-1; 7 bases line up with TRBD2. Germline V gene lookup returns CDR1 LNHDA and CDR2 SQIVND (reference sequence). The CDR3 spans 17 residues. Unmatched junction bases numbered 8, after V lost 3 bases and J lost 0 bases. This CDR3 is CASSIEVWGGSYNEQFF. CDR3 sequence (DNA): TGTGCCAGTAGTATTGAGGTGTGGGGGGGCTCCTACAATGAGCAGTTCTTC.